This T cell receptor (beta chain) originates from a study of T cells in Graves' hyperthyroidism and ophthalmopathy. This clonotype was counted at least ten times. Its antigen is not identified. TCR beta CDR3 regions were amplified from RNA. Initially, a first-round RT-PCR of the TCR CDR3 employed the HTBI primer set. From the multiplex PCR reads, TCRdb called clonotypes with MiXCR, one entry per CDR3 protein. The table has a few hundred thousand distinct CDR3 sequences, under 15% seen once. General observations from the study: Researchers found most expanded thyroid clonotypes above 0.001 in blood as well.

The CDR3 consists of 14 residues. CDR1 and CDR2 (germline): KGHSH, LQKENI. Trimming removed 3 bases at V and 10 bases at J, with 18 bases between. The origin of this receptor is a woman in her 30s with Graves' hyperthyroidism. J is TRBJ1-1 and V is TRBV18; D is possibly TRBD1 (5 bases). The sequenced material came from blood. CDR3 residues: CASSPSEGLGGAFF. The CDR3 coding sequence is TGTGCCAGCTCACCGTCGGAGGGGCTGGGGGGAGCTTTCTTT.